Listed below are T cell receptor beta chains from one sample, sequenced in a study of beta chain features in type 1 diabetes. This table comes from immunoSEQ multiplex PCR, and its TCRdb copy is limited to in-frame clones, with some not included. The sample shows roughly 500,000 clones, approximately 30% of them seen only once. The source material was naive CD4+ T cells from blood. The origin of the receptors is a man aged 18 to 29 in good health. Both conserved end residues are part of each CDR3. A D gene is named only where the DNA matches it firmly. Clone size is stated in some rows and not others, as once, few, many or a class when expanded.

D gene	clone size	V gene	CDR3 length	J gene	CDR3 protein	CDR3 DNA
.	few	TRBV30	11	TRBJ2-7	CAWRSFYEQYF	TGTGCCTGGAGGAGTTTCTACGAGCAGTACTTC
.	few	TRBV28	16	TRBJ2-3	CASSPTMGRETDTQYF	TGTGCCAGCAGTCCAACAATGGGCAGGGAAACAGATACGCAGTATTTT
.	.	TRBV7-6	12	TRBJ2-5	CASSLFQETQYF	TGTGCCAGCAGCTTGTTCCAAGAGACCCAGTACTTC
.	.	TRBV5-1	16	TRBJ2-2	CASSLWEAGNTGELFF	TGCGCCAGCAGCTTGTGGGAAGCGGGGAACACCGGGGAGCTGTTTTTT
.	.	TRBV5-1	13	TRBJ2-7	CASSSGTNYEQYF	TGCGCCAGCAGCTCCGGGACAAACTACGAGCAGTACTTC
TRBD2	few	TRBV10-3	14	TRBJ2-3	CAILSGRATDTQYF	TGTGCCATCCTGAGCGGGAGGGCAACAGATACGCAGTATTTT
.	.	TRBV29-1	14	TRBJ1-2	CSVLGGDGNYGYTF	TGCAGCGTTCTCGGAGGGGATGGTAACTATGGCTACACCTTC
TRBD2	.	TRBV5-4	15	TRBJ2-1	CASSLTSGEYNEQFF	TGTGCCAGCAGCCTGACTAGCGGGGAATACAATGAGCAGTTCTTC
TRBD2	few	TRBV4-2	15	TRBJ2-5	CASSQQLAVQETQYF	TGTGCCAGCAGCCAACAACTAGCGGTACAAGAGACCCAGTACTTC
TRBD2	.	TRBV7-2	16	TRBJ2-7	CASSLAALAGEYEQYF	TGTGCCAGCAGCTTAGCAGCACTAGCGGGAGAGTACGAGCAGTACTTC
TRBD1	.	TRBV11-1	17	TRBJ2-3	CASSSRDRGWGTDTQYF	TGTGCCAGCAGCTCTCGGGACAGGGGTTGGGGCACAGATACGCAGTATTTT
.	.	TRBV30	13	TRBJ1-2	CAWRQDSNYGYTF	TGTGCCTGGAGACAGGACAGCAACTATGGCTACACCTTC
.	.	TRBV28	12	TRBJ2-2	CASSPSTGELFF	TGTGCCAGCAGTCCTTCAACCGGGGAGCTGTTTTTT
TRBD2	.	TRBV29-1	15	TRBJ2-5	CSVVTEGGPRETQYF	TGCAGCGTTGTAACAGAGGGAGGGCCCCGGGAGACCCAGTACTTC
.	few	TRBV7-9	17	TRBJ2-3	CASSRWTPGLGTDTQYF	TGTGCCAGCAGCCGTTGGACCCCGGGACTTGGCACAGATACGCAGTATTTT
.	.	TRBV6-6	12	TRBJ1-2	CASSPTVYGYTF	TGTGCCAGCAGCCCGACAGTCTATGGCTACACCTTC
.	few	TRBV27	11	TRBJ2-3	CASKNVDTQYF	TGTGCCAGCAAGAACGTAGATACGCAGTATTTT
TRBD1	.	TRBV2	16	TRBJ2-5	CASSLTRDRVWETQYF	TGTGCCAGCAGTCTAACCCGGGACAGGGTTTGGGAGACCCAGTACTTC
.	few	TRBV30	14	TRBJ2-7	CAWSRETAPYEQYF	TGTGCCTGGAGCCGCGAGACAGCCCCCTACGAGCAGTACTTC
TRBD2	.	TRBV7-2	14	TRBJ2-7	CASSLVSGSYEQYF	TGTGCCAGCAGCTTAGTGAGCGGGAGCTACGAGCAGTACTTC